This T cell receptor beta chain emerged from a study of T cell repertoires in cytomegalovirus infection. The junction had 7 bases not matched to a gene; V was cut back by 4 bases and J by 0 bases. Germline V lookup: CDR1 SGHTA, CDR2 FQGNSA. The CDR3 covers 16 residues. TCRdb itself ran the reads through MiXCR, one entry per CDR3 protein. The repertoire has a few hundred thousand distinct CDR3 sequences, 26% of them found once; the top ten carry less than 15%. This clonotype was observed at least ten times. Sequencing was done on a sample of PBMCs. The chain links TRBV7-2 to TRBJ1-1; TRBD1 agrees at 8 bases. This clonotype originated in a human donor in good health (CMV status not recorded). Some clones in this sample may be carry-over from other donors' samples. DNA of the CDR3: TGTGCCAGCAGCTCACAGGGGGGACGGATGAACACTGAAGCTTTCTTT. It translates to CASSSQGGRMNTEAFF.